The clone carrying this T cell receptor (beta chain) was picked up one time. Its antigen is unidentified. The time point here: blood 4 weeks post-SBRT, at nephrectomy. Treatment noted: 15 Gy SBRT to primary tumor, nephrectomy 4 weeks later. This entry belongs to a study of radiation and T cells in renal cell carcinoma. Clones were read by immunoSEQ multiplex PCR, and TCRdb kept only the in-frame ones, dropping some. The repertoire holds 120,000 to 150,000 clones, with less than 90% as singletons. The CDR3 runs to 15 residues. The ends were cut back, 0 bases at V and 0 bases at J, with 9 bases in the middle. Per germline, CDR1 SGHNT and CDR2 YENEEA. General study findings and limits: Top tumor clonotypes rose in blood 2 weeks post-radiation, then contracted.

Sample: blood, taken from a patient whose treatment included radiotherapy and nephrectomy. V and J are TRBV11-3 and TRBJ2-7; D remains unclear. This receptor was obtained from a woman between 50 and 59 years old with renal cell carcinoma. The CDR3 DNA follows: TGTGCCAGCAGCTTAGATCAAGGTAGCTCCTACGAGCAGTACTTC. Translating gives CASSLDQGSSYEQYF.